A single sample gave rise to the 25 T cell receptor beta chains below, sequenced in a study of CD8 T cells in Susac syndrome. The RNA input was roughly 0.5 to 1 ug, and it was reverse transcribed with random hexamers. Via MiXCR, TCRdb re-called the immunoSEQ multiplex PCR reads, giving one row per CDR3 protein. The sample includes 150,000 to 200,000 distinct CDR3 sequences, around 95% seen only once; the top ten take roughly 0.095%. The sequenced sample consisted of CD4+ T cells from PBMCs. The receptor set was obtained from a human donor with multiple sclerosis.

The V gene is TRBV29-1, the J gene TRBJ1-1; the match to TRBD1 covers 8 bases. V trimming: 6 bases; J trimming: 4 bases; junction bases outside the gene matches: 7. Germline V gene lookup returns CDR1 SQVTM and CDR2 ANQGSEA. This CDR3 comprises 13 residues. CDR3 nucleotide sequence: TGCAGCGTGGGACAGGCCAGTAGCACTGAAGCTTTCTTT. Translation: CSVGQASSTEAFF.

V and J are TRBV5-4 and TRBJ2-6; perhaps D is TRBD1 or TRBD2 (5 bases each). Looked up from germline, CDR1 is SGHNT and CDR2 is YYREEE (reference sequence). With 0 bases removed from V and 2 bases from J, the gap between germline ends came to 9 bases. The CDR3 has 16 amino acids. The CDR3, as DNA: TGTGCCAGCAGCTTGGCAGGGAGAACTGGGGCCAACGTCCTGACTTTC. As protein: CASSLAGRTGANVLTF.

The J gene is TRBJ1-1, the V gene TRBV29-1; D remains ambiguous. V was trimmed by 4 bases and J by 3 bases, leaving 15 bases between them. The CDR3 has 14 amino acids. CDR1 is SQVTM and CDR2 is ANQGSEA in the germline V gene. The CDR3: CSVAGVAGDTEAFF. CDR3 DNA sequence: TGCAGCGTTGCTGGGGTTGCAGGAGACACTGAAGCTTTCTTT.

The chain couples TRBV15 to TRBJ1-1; TRBD1 matches 7 bases. Losses at the gene ends were 5 bases for V and 4 bases for J; bases not matched to a gene: 7. CDR1 is LNHNV, CDR2 YYDKDF, per germline (reference sequence). This CDR3 has 14 residues. The CDR3 DNA sequence: TGTGCCACCAGCCCCCGCAGGGGGGGCACTGAAGCTTTCTTT. This encodes CATSPRRGGTEAFF.

The gene calls are TRBV5-1 and TRBJ2-1; 13 bases map to TRBD2. Germline CDR1 and CDR2: SGHRS and YFSETQ. The CDR3 runs to 17 residues. The V segment lost 4 bases and the J segment 8 bases; nucleotides outside the gene matches: 12. The CDR3 here is CASSPRTSGGYNHEQFF. Written as DNA, the CDR3 is TGCGCCAGCAGCCCACGGACTAGCGGGGGCTACAATCATGAGCAGTTCTTC.

The chain carries TRBV12-5 and TRBJ2-4; D unresolved. V was shortened by 2 bases and J by 5 bases, with 22 bases between the two germline ends. This CDR3 comprises 18 residues. Germline V gene lookup returns CDR1 LGHNT and CDR2 FRNRAP. In DNA, the CDR3 is TGTGCTAGTGGTTTGTCGACCGCCGTCCGATCAATAGAAAACATTCAGTACTTC. It yields the protein CASGLSTAVRSIENIQYF. The variable domain in full, completed from reference TRBV12-5 and TRBJ2-4, reads DARVTQTPRHKVTEMGQEVTMRCQPILGHNTVFWYRQTMMQGLELLAYFRNRAPLDDSGMPKDRFSAEMPDATLATLKIQPSEPRDSAVYFCASGLSTAVRSIENIQYFGAGTRLSVL.

J is TRBJ2-5 and V is TRBV4-2, with a tentative D call TRBD2 (5 bases). Trimming stripped 11 bases from V and 1 base from J, with 20 bases between. There are 15 residues in the CDR3. CDR1 LGHNA and CDR2 YNFKEQ come from the germline V gene. The CDR3 region is CARKTEASPQETQYF. The CDR3 bases are TGTGCCCGTAAAACAGAGGCTAGCCCCCAAGAGACCCAGTACTTC.

This sequence joins TRBV28 and TRBJ2-7, with 11 bases that match TRBD1. The germline gives CDR1 MDHEN, CDR2 SYDVKM. V shed 6 bases, J shed 6 bases, and the junction held 10 bases outside the gene matches. The CDR3 length is 15 residues. As DNA, the CDR3 is TGTGCCAGCAGACCCTTGGACAGGGGGCGAGCCGAGCAGTACTTC. It encodes CASRPLDRGRAEQYF.

The chain is built from TRBV25-1 and TRBJ1-6, with a weak D call TRBD1 (5 bases). Trimming took 3 bases from V and 7 from J, leaving 16 bases between them. Germline CDR1 reads MGHDK; CDR2 reads SYGVNS. This CDR3 contains 16 residues. The DNA for the CDR3 is TGTGCCAGCAGTGACCCCCGACAGCGACAAAATTCACCCCTCCACTTT. It translates to CASSDPRQRQNSPLHF.

The chain joins TRBV3-1 to TRBJ2-1, with 11 nucleotides matching TRBD2. V lost 6 bases and J lost 4; bases outside the gene matches: 8. The CDR3 contains 16 residues. Per germline, CDR1 LGHDT and CDR2 YNNKEL (reference sequence). The CDR3 DNA reads TGTGCCAGCAGTTTTCCGGGACTAGCGGTTTACAATGAGCAGTTCTTC. It codes for CASSFPGLAVYNEQFF.

V gene TRBV7-9 combines with J gene TRBJ2-2, with D uncertain. CDR1 SEHNR and CDR2 FQNEAQ come from the germline V gene (reference sequence). This CDR3 has 13 residues. The V end was cut by 5 bases, the J end by 4 bases, with 8 bases between. In DNA form, the CDR3 reads TGTGCCAGCAGCCGGGTTGGCACCGGGGAGCTGTTTTTT. It codes for CASSRVGTGELFF.

The rearrangement uses TRBV29-1 and TRBJ2-1, with a possible D match to TRBD1 (5 bases). Germline V lookup: CDR1 SQVTM, CDR2 ANQGSEA. The length of the CDR3 is 14 residues. Deletions cut 6 bases from V and 4 bases from J, with 16 bases between. The CDR3: CSVTDKSLYNEQFF. CDR3 in DNA: TGCAGCGTGACAGACAAGTCGCTATACAATGAGCAGTTCTTC.

The chain has TRBV7-2 and TRBJ2-7; perhaps TRBD1 as D (5 bases). V lost 5 bases to trimming and J lost 3 bases, with 20 bases between them. Germline V CDR1 and CDR2: SGHTA, FQGNSA. The CDR3 loop spans 16 amino acids. CDR3 nucleotide sequence: TGTGCCAGCAGCAGCCCACGCCCGACAGCATTCTACGAGCAGTACTTC. Amino acid sequence: CASSSPRPTAFYEQYF.

The CDR3 nucleotides read TGCAGTGCTAGGCATACCGGGACGGTGGACAATGAGCAGTTCTTC. Amino acid sequence: CSARHTGTVDNEQFF. The V and J genes are TRBV20-1 and TRBJ2-1; D assignment may be TRBD1 or TRBD2 (5 bases each). The germline gives CDR1 DFQATT, CDR2 SNEGSKA (reference sequence). With 3 bases removed from V and 5 bases from J, the gap between germline ends came to 17 bases. CDR3 length: 15 amino acids.

The chain couples TRBV5-4 to TRBJ2-2; 7 bases align to TRBD1. The CDR3 is 15 residues long. V shed 2 bases, J shed 5 bases, and the junction held 6 bases outside the gene matches. Germline V CDR1 and CDR2: SGHNT, YYREEE (reference sequence). The CDR3 region has the DNA TGTGCCAGCAGCTTACAGGGGATGGGGACCGGGGAGCTGTTTTTT. Its translation: CASSLQGMGTGELFF.

The V and J genes are TRBV20-1 and TRBJ2-3, with 8 bases fitting TRBD1. The germline CDR1 and CDR2 sequences are DFQATT and SNEGSKA (reference sequence). The CDR3 extends over 13 amino acids. With V trimmed by 2 bases and J by 5 bases, 3 bases remained unmatched. The CDR3 loop reads CSARQGALDTQYF. CDR3 nucleotide sequence: TGCAGTGCTAGACAGGGGGCTCTAGATACGCAGTATTTT.

The chain couples TRBV29-1 to TRBJ2-3; no clear D. CDR3 length: 11 amino acids. Germline lookup yields CDR1 SQVTM and CDR2 ANQGSEA. Trimming removed 8 bases from V and 2 bases from J, with 8 bases in between. Here the CDR3 DNA reads TGCAGCTCCAGCCACACAGATACGCAGTATTTT. This translates into CSSSHTDTQYF.

The rearrangement links TRBV29-1 to TRBJ1-1; D uncertain. Germline values: CDR1 SQVTM, CDR2 ANQGSEA. The germline V and J ends were trimmed by 6 bases and 2 bases, with 10 bases remaining between them. The CDR3 runs to 12 residues. The CDR3 region is CSVERKNTEAFF. The CDR3 coding sequence is TGCAGCGTGGAGAGAAAAAACACTGAAGCTTTCTTT.

V gene TRBV7-9 combines with J gene TRBJ2-1; 9 nucleotides match TRBD1. Germline V gives CDR1 SEHNR, CDR2 FQNEAQ (reference sequence). Unmatched junction bases numbered 6, after V lost 5 bases and J lost 4 bases. CDR3 length: 15 amino acids. CDR3 loop: CASSQPGQGYNEQFF. In DNA, the CDR3 is TGTGCCAGCAGCCAACCGGGACAGGGTTACAATGAGCAGTTCTTC.

The chain recombines TRBV5-6 with TRBJ2-3; no firm D call. V was cut by 3 bases and J by 5 bases, with 22 bases left in between. This CDR3 has 17 amino acids. Germline assignment: CDR1 SGHDT and CDR2 YYEEEE. This CDR3 reads CASSSLNYASSVDTQYF. The DNA for the CDR3 is TGTGCCAGCAGCTCCCTCAATTATGCATCGTCCGTAGATACGCAGTATTTT.

The chain couples TRBV3-1 to TRBJ2-7; 9 nucleotides agree with TRBD2. CDR1 and CDR2 (germline): LGHDT, YNNKEL (reference sequence). CDR3 length equals 15 residues. V gave up 3 bases and J gave up 3 bases; unmatched junction bases: 6. CDR3 residues: CASSHIAGAVYEQYF. The CDR3 DNA is TGTGCCAGCAGCCATATAGCGGGGGCTGTCTACGAGCAGTACTTC.

The chain recombines TRBV29-1 with TRBJ1-6; possibly TRBD1 for D (6 bases). The length of the CDR3 is 17 residues. CDR1 is SQVTM and CDR2 is ANQGSEA in the germline V gene. CDR3 nucleotides: TGCACCGAATGGGGGCAAAGGTTAAGCTCCTATAATTCACCCCTCCACTTT. Translating it yields CTEWGQRLSSYNSPLHF.

This clonotype was observed a single time. The chain combines TRBV3-1 with TRBJ2-4, with D possibly matching TRBD1 (6 bases). The V gene lost 4 bases and the J gene lost 8 bases, with 15 bases spanning the gap. Germline V gene data show CDR1 as LGHDT and CDR2 as YNNKEL (reference sequence). This CDR3 has 14 residues. Here the CDR3 reads CASSRNTGNHIQYF. DNA of the CDR3: TGTGCCAGCAGCCGTAACACAGGGAATCACATTCAGTACTTC.

The rearrangement uses TRBV20-1 and TRBJ1-6, with TRBD1 matching over 7 bases. This CDR3 spans 18 amino acids. CDR1 is DFQATT and CDR2 is SNEGSKA in the germline V gene (reference sequence). The trim removed 0 bases at V and 7 bases at J, leaving 15 bases unmatched. In DNA, the CDR3 is TGCAGTGCTAGAGATGGGGCAGGGGGAGCCTTGCGGAATTCACCCCTCCACTTT. Translation: CSARDGAGGALRNSPLHF.

V gene TRBV9 combines with J gene TRBJ1-2; the D is unclear. V was pared by 4 bases and J by 8 bases, with 12 bases between. This CDR3 spans 12 amino acids. CDR1 SGDLS and CDR2 YYNGEE come from the germline V gene. The CDR3 DNA reads as TGTGCCAGCAGCCCCTCTCAAGGGGGCTACACCTTC. This sequence encodes CASSPSQGGYTF.